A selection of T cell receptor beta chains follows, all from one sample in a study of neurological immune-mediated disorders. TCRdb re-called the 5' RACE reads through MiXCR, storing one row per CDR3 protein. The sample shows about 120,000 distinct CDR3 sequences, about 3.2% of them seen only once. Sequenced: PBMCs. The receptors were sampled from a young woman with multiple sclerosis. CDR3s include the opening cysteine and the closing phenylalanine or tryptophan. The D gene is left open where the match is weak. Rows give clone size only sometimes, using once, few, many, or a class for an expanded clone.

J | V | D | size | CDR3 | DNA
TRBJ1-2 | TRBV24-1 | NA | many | CATSEPTYSYGYTF | TGTGCCACCAGTGAACCGACATATTCCTATGGCTACACCTTC
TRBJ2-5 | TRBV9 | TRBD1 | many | CASSNGRGQTETQYF | TGTGCCAGCAGCAACGGTAGGGGGCAAACGGAGACCCAGTACTTC
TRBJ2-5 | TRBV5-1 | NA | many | CASSLGLSGVETQYF | TGCGCCAGCAGCTTGGGTTTATCGGGAGTAGAGACCCAGTACTTC
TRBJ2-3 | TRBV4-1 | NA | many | CASRSVGSTDTQYF | TGCGCCAGCCGTTCGGTCGGTAGCACAGATACGCAGTATTTT
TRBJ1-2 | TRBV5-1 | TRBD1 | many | CASSLDQGAKYGYTF | TGCGCCAGCAGCTTGGATCAGGGGGCCAAATATGGCTACACCTTC
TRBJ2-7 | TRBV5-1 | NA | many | CASSPEAARSYEQYF | TGCGCCAGCAGCCCGGAGGCAGCCCGCTCCTACGAGCAGTACTTC
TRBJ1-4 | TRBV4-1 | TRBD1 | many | CASSPAGTGNEKLFF | TGCGCCAGCAGCCCAGCCGGGACAGGGAATGAAAAACTGTTTTTT
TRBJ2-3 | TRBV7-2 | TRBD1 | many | CASSLGYPGQGSTDTQYF | TGTGCCAGCAGCTTAGGGTATCCTGGACAGGGGAGCACAGATACGCAGTATTTT
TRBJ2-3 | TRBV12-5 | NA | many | CASGPLGRTDTQYF | TGTGCTAGTGGTCCCTTAGGACGCACAGATACGCAGTATTTT
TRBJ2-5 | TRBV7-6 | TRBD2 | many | CASSLRGLAPGSRQETQYF | TGTGCCAGCAGCTTAAGGGGACTAGCGCCAGGGAGTAGACAAGAGACCCAGTACTTC
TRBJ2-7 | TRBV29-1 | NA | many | CSVEETYEQYF | TGCAGCGTTGAAGAAACCTACGAGCAGTACTTC
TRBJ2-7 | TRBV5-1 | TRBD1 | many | CASSRGTGVDEQYF | TGCGCCAGCAGCCGCGGGACAGGGGTCGACGAGCAGTACTTC
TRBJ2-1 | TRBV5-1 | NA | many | CASSWQDNEQFF | TGCGCCAGCAGCTGGCAGGACAATGAGCAGTTCTTC
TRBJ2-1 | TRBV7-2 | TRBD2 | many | CASTLTSGGYNEQFF | TGTGCCAGCACCCTGACTAGCGGGGGGTACAATGAGCAGTTCTTC
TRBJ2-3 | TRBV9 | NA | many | CASSRSTDTQYF | TGTGCCAGCAGCCGAAGCACAGATACGCAGTATTTT
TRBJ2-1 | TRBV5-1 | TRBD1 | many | CASSKDRFRNEQFF | TGCGCCAGCAGCAAGGACAGGTTTAGGAATGAGCAGTTCTTC
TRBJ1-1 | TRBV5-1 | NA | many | CASSPGPARNTEAFF | TGCGCCAGCAGCCCGGGTCCGGCCAGGAACACTGAAGCTTTCTTT
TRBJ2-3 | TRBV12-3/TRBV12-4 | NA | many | CASSLVSRAADTQYF | TGTGCCAGCAGCCTCGTCTCCCGAGCGGCAGATACGCAGTATTTT
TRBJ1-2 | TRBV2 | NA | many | CASTRESFGYTF | TGTGCCAGCACCAGGGAATCTTTTGGCTACACCTTC
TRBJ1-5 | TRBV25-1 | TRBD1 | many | CASSAPGQGSTTFVSNQPQHF | TGTGCCAGCAGTGCCCCGGGACAGGGAAGTACAACCTTTGTGAGCAATCAGCCCCAGCATTTT
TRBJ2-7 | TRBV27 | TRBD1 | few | CASSLTGNKAQYF | TGTGCCAGCAGTTTGACAGGGAACAAAGCGCAGTACTTC
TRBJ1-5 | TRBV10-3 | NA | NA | CAISPGDNQPQHF | TGTGCCATCAGTCCGGGAGACAATCAGCCCCAGCATTTT
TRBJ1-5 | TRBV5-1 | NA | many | CASKPSGSNNQPQHF | TGCGCCAGCAAGCCCTCTGGGAGCAACAATCAGCCCCAGCATTTT
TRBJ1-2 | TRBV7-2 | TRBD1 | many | CASSLGEGADYGYTF | TGTGCCAGCAGCCTGGGGGAGGGGGCGGACTATGGCTACACCTTC
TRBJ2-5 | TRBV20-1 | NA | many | CSANRDQKQETQYF | TGCAGTGCTAATCGGGACCAGAAACAAGAGACCCAGTACTTC
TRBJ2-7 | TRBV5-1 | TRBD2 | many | CASSLVRGGVYEQYF | TGCGCCAGCAGCTTGGTCCGGGGGGGAGTCTACGAGCAGTACTTC
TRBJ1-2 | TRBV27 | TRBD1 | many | CASSLGGQGSLNYGYTF | TGTGCCAGCAGTTTGGGGGGACAGGGGTCGCTCAACTATGGCTACACCTTC
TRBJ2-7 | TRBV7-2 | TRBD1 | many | CASSPDRGGFYEQYF | TGTGCCAGCAGCCCGGACAGGGGGGGATTCTACGAGCAGTACTTC
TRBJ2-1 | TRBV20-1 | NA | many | CSAMLSSWGPRSDEQFF | TGCAGTGCTATGTTGAGTTCGTGGGGCCCGCGAAGCGATGAGCAGTTCTTC
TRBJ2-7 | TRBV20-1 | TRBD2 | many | CSARPAAGGSIYEQYF | TGCAGTGCGAGACCCGCGGCGGGCGGGAGTATTTACGAGCAGTACTTC
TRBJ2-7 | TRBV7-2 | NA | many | CASSLVSGSSYEQYF | TGTGCCAGCAGCTTAGTATCGGGGAGCTCCTACGAGCAGTACTTC
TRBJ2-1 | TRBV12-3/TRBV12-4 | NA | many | CASSFGRIDEQFF | TGTGCCAGCAGTTTCGGTAGGATCGATGAGCAGTTCTTC
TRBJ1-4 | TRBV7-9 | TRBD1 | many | CASSPRPGDSPYEKLFF | TGTGCCAGCAGCCCTAGACCGGGGGACAGCCCCTATGAAAAACTGTTTTTT
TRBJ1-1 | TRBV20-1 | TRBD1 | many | CSANSDRDTEAFF | TGCAGTGCAAACTCCGACAGGGACACTGAAGCTTTCTTT
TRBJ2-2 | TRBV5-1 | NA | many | CASSLVGGPTGELFF | TGCGCCAGCAGCTTGGTTGGGGGCCCTACCGGGGAGCTGTTTTTT
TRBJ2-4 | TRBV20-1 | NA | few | CSARERLTAKNIQYF | TGCAGTGCTAGAGAAAGACTCACAGCCAAAAACATTCAGTACTTC
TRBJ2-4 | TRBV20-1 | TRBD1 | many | CSASPPQGVVKNIQYF | TGCAGTGCTAGCCCTCCCCAGGGGGTAGTCAAAAACATTCAGTACTTC
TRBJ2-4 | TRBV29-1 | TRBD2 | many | CSVETLAGRDIQYF | TGCAGCGTTGAAACGCTAGCGGGGAGGGACATTCAGTACTTC
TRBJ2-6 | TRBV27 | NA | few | CASSFSSQANVLTF | TGTGCCAGCAGTTTCAGCAGTCAAGCCAACGTCCTGACTTTC
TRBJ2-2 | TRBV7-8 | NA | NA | CASRPDMNTGELFF | TGTGCCAGCAGGCCAGACATGAACACCGGGGAGCTGTTTTTT